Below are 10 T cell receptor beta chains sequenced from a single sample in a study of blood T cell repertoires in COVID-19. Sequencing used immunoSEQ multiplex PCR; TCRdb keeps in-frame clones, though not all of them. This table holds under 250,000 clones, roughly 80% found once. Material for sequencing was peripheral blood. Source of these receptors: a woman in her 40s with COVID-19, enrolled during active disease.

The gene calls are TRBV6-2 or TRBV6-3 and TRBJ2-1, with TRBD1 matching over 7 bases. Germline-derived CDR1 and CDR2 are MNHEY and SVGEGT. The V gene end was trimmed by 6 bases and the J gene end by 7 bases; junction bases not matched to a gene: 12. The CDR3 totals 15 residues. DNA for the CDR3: TGTGCCAGCAGCCCAGACAGGGCCGCTTGGAATGAGCAGTTCTTC. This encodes CASSPDRAAWNEQFF.

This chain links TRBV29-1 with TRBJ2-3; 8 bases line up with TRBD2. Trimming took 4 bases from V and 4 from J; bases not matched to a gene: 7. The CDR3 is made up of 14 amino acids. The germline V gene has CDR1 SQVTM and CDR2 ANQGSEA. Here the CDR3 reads CSVGRLAQADTQYF. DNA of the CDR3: TGCAGCGTTGGAAGACTAGCGCAGGCAGATACGCAGTATTTT.

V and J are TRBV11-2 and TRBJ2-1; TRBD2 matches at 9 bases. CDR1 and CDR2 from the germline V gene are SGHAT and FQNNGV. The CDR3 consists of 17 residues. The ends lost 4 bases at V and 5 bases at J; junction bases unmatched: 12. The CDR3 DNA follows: TGTGCCAGCAGCTCGTCCCGGCTAGCGGGACCGAACAATGAGCAGTTCTTC. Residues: CASSSSRLAGPNNEQFF.

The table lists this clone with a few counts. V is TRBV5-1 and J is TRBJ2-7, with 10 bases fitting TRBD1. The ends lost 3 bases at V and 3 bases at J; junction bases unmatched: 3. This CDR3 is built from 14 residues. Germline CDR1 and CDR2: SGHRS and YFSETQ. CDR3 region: CASSSGTGDYEQYF. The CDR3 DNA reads TGCGCCAGCAGCTCTGGGACAGGGGACTACGAGCAGTACTTC.

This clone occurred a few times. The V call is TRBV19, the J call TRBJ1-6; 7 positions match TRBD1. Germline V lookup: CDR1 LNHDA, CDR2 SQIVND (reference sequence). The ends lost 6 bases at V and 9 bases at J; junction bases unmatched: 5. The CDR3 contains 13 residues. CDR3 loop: CASSGTDGSPLHF. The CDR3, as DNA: TGTGCCAGTAGCGGGACAGATGGTTCACCCCTCCACTTT.

The CDR3 spells CASSPSGGGHNEKLFF. The CDR3, as DNA: TGCGCCAGCAGCCCCAGCGGGGGGGGTCATAATGAAAAACTGTTTTTT. The rearrangement uses TRBV5-1 and TRBJ1-4, with D possibly matching TRBD1 (5 bases). The CDR3 spans 16 residues. V was pared by 4 bases and J by 4 bases, with 17 bases between. From germline, CDR1 is SGHRS and CDR2 YFSETQ.

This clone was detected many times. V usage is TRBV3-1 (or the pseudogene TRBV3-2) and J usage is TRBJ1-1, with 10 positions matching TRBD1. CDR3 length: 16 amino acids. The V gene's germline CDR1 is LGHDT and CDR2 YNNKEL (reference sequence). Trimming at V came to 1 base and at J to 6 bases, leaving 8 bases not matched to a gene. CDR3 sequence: CASSQAWTGGRAEAFF. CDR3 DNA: TGTGCCAGCAGCCAAGCCTGGACAGGGGGACGAGCTGAAGCTTTCTTT.

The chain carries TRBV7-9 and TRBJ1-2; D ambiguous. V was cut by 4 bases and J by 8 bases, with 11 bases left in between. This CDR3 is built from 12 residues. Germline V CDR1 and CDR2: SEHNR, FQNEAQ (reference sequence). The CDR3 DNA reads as TGTGCCAGCAGCTCCTTGACGCGGGGCTACACCTTC. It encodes CASSSLTRGYTF.

CDR3 nucleotide sequence: TGTGCCAGCAGCTTAGGTAGCGGTCGCACAGATACGCAGTATTTT. Amino acid sequence: CASSLGSGRTDTQYF. The chain has TRBV7-2 and TRBJ2-3, with TRBD2 as a possible D gene (6 bases). V lost 1 base and J 1 base, leaving 9 bases between the germline ends. Germline V lookup: CDR1 SGHTA, CDR2 FQGNSA. The CDR3 sequence is 15 residues long.

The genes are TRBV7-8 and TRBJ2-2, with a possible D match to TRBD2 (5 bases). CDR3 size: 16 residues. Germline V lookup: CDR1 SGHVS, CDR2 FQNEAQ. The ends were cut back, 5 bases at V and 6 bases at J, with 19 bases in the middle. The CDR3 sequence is CASSLPWGVEAGELFF. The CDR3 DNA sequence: TGTGCCAGCAGCCTCCCCTGGGGAGTTGAGGCCGGGGAGCTGTTTTTT.